This record looks at one T cell receptor (beta chain) sequence and its context. Losses at the gene ends were 6 bases for V and 5 bases for J; bases not matched to a gene: 13. Germline V gene data show CDR1 as SGHTA and CDR2 as FQGNSA. The CDR3 contains 18 residues. The record originates from a study of blood T cell repertoires in COVID-19. TCRdb keeps only in-frame clones here, not all; method: immunoSEQ multiplex PCR. The table shows more than 350,000 clones, with about 88% occurring only once. This TCR was sampled from a woman younger than 30 who had been exposed to COVID-19. Sequencing was carried out using PBMCs or T cells enriched from blood (not recorded which). The chain is built from TRBV7-2 and TRBJ2-5; 15 bases map to TRBD2. The CDR3: CASSKKRTSGRAGETQYF. Written as DNA, the CDR3 is TGTGCCAGCAGTAAGAAGCGGACTAGCGGGAGGGCCGGGGAGACCCAGTACTTC.